This T cell receptor (beta chain) was sequenced in a study of vaccination effects on CD4 cells after COVID-19. Some clones are missing from TCRdb's copy, which holds only in-frame ones; the method was immunoSEQ multiplex PCR. The sample includes fewer than 55,000 clones, 76% of them seen just once. To note about this clone: Its antigen is unknown.

The junction had 5 bases not matched to a gene; V was cut back by 2 bases and J by 0 bases. The CDR3 contains 16 residues. In germline, CDR1 is SGHVS, CDR2 FNYEAQ. Subsequent to a culture period of under 11 days, CD4+ T cells were isolated. PCR-confirmed SARS-CoV-2 infection occurred in the person between March and December 2020. Every participant took two doses of the BNT162b2 or mRNA-1273 vaccine. The clonotype originates from a human donor who had a prior SARS-CoV-2 infection. The chain is built from TRBV7-6 and TRBJ2-5, with 8 bases fitting TRBD2. The sample here was CD4+ T cells from PBMCs cultured without peptide, taken after COVID-19 vaccination. In DNA, the CDR3 is TGTGCCAGCAGCTTAACAGCGGGGGCCTACCAAGAGACCCAGTACTTC. Translation gives CASSLTAGAYQETQYF.